Presented here are 20 T cell receptor beta chains from one specimen sequenced in a study of OX40 agonist ivuxolimab in advanced cancers. The protocol was immunoSEQ multiplex PCR, while the TCRdb copy is restricted to in-frame clones and leaves out a portion. The sample lists about 96,000 clones; about 90% were seen once. This specimen was CD4+ or CD8+ T cells sorted from blood, taken in a trial of the OX40 agonist ivuxolimab. The source is an adult with an advanced solid tumor such as melanoma, head and neck, liver or kidney cancer.

The CDR3 nucleotides read TGTGCCAGCAGTCCCTGGAGGGGGTATGGCTACACCTTC. This encodes CASSPWRGYGYTF. The chain carries TRBV27 and TRBJ1-2, with a tentative D call TRBD1 (6 bases). Trimming left V 5 bases short and J 5 bases short, with 12 bases between. The CDR3 consists of 13 residues. CDR1 and CDR2 from the germline V gene are MNHEY and SMNVEV (reference sequence).

The V gene is TRBV7-2, the J gene TRBJ2-7, with unresolved D. Germline assignment: CDR1 SGHTA and CDR2 FQGNSA. The CDR3 has 12 residues. V lost 2 bases to trimming and J lost 4 bases, with 6 bases between them. The CDR3 nucleotides read TGTGCCAGCAGCTTAAGTATATACGAGCAGTACTTC. Its protein is CASSLSIYEQYF.

The chain carries TRBV7-8 and TRBJ2-1, with 9 bases identical to TRBD2. Germline loops: CDR1 SGHVS, CDR2 FQNEAQ. The length of the CDR3 is 17 residues. Germline trimming cut 5 bases from V and 0 bases from J; bases unmatched to any gene: 8. The CDR3 protein is CASSERLAANSYNEQFF. The DNA for the CDR3 is TGTGCCAGCAGCGAAAGACTAGCGGCAAACTCCTACAATGAGCAGTTCTTC.

This chain links TRBV6-1 with TRBJ2-4; tentatively, D is TRBD2 (6 bases). The CDR3 length is 15 residues. In germline, CDR1 is MNHNS, CDR2 SASEGT. Trimming shortened V by 2 bases and J by 4 bases, and 12 bases separated the two germline ends. In nucleotides, the CDR3 is TGTGCCAGCAGTGAAAGGGACTTTCTGAAAAACATTCAGTACTTC. Its translation is CASSERDFLKNIQYF.

In DNA form, the CDR3 reads TGCAGCTTTTCGCGGGGAAACACCATATATTTT. Translation: CSFSRGNTIYF. The chain has TRBV29-1 and TRBJ1-3; D unclear. Per germline, CDR1 SQVTM and CDR2 ANQGSEA. The V gene lost 8 bases and the J gene lost 4 bases, with 9 bases spanning the gap. This CDR3 is built from 11 residues.

This sequence joins TRBV6-6 and TRBJ2-3, with D perhaps assigned TRBD1 or TRBD2 (5 bases each). CDR1 and CDR2 (germline): MNHNY, SVGAGI (reference sequence). V lost 6 bases, J lost 10 bases, and 14 bases lay in between. This CDR3 contains 12 residues. CDR3 bases: TGTGCCAGCAGCCCGGGATGGGGCCCGCAGTATTTT. Encoded protein: CASSPGWGPQYF.

The chain uses TRBV5-4 and TRBJ2-3; 9 bases are a match to TRBD1. V shed 5 bases and J 8 bases; nucleotides not matched to a gene: 12. CDR1 SGHNT and CDR2 YYREEE come from the germline V gene (reference sequence). There are 15 residues in the CDR3. Here the CDR3 reads CASSSGTGWLGTQYF. In DNA form, the CDR3 reads TGTGCCAGCAGTTCCGGGACAGGGTGGTTGGGTACGCAGTATTTT.

Only one count was recorded for this clone. The CDR3 is CASSSGLAGGSDTQYF. The CDR3 DNA sequence: TGTGCCAGCAGCTCGGGACTAGCGGGAGGATCAGATACGCAGTATTTT. The V gene is TRBV5-4, the J gene TRBJ2-3, with 15 bases fitting TRBD2. Germline V gives CDR1 SGHNT, CDR2 YYREEE (reference sequence). The V gene end was trimmed by 3 bases and the J gene end by 4 bases; junction bases not matched to a gene: 3. The CDR3 runs to 16 residues.

The rearrangement links TRBV16 to TRBJ1-2, with D unclear. The V gene's germline CDR1 is KGHSY and CDR2 FQNENV. The CDR3 has 14 amino acids. The ends were cut back, 0 bases at V and 8 bases at J, with 13 bases in the middle. Here the CDR3 DNA reads TGTGCCAGCAGCCAATCACTGACTCCGGGGGGCTACACCTTC. Protein product: CASSQSLTPGGYTF. Drawing the rest from reference TRBV16 and TRBJ1-2, the complete variable domain is GEEVAQTPKHLVRGEGQKAKLYCAPIKGHSYVFWYQQVLKNEFKFLISFQNENVFDETGMPKERFSAKCLPNSPCSLEIQATKLEDSAVYFCASSQSLTPGGYTFGSGTRLTVV.

J is TRBJ2-3 and V is TRBV7-9, with TRBD2 identical over 12 bases. The length of the CDR3 is 15 residues. Germline assignment: CDR1 SEHNR and CDR2 FQNEAQ (reference sequence). V shed 7 bases, J shed 0 bases, and the junction held 2 bases outside the gene matches. The CDR3 region is CASNLAGGSTDTQYF. The CDR3 region has the DNA TGTGCCAGCAACCTAGCGGGAGGGAGCACAGATACGCAGTATTTT.

This sequence joins TRBV9 and TRBJ1-2; 7 bases fit TRBD1. The CDR3 runs to 18 residues. Trimming took 0 bases from V and 6 from J; bases not matched to a gene: 17. Germline V lookup: CDR1 SGDLS, CDR2 YYNGEE. CDR3 residues: CASSVEGRWTPRGNGYTF. In DNA, the CDR3 is TGTGCCAGCAGCGTAGAGGGAAGGTGGACACCCAGGGGGAATGGCTACACCTTC.

V and J are TRBV28 and TRBJ2-7; 12 bases agree with TRBD2. J gave up 7 bases and V 3 bases, and 16 bases lay outside the gene matches. The length of the CDR3 is 18 residues. The germline V gene encodes CDR1 MDHEN and CDR2 SYDVKM. CDR3 DNA sequence: TGTGCCAGCAGTTTGAATATAGGGCGACTAGCGGGAGACGATGAGCAGTACTTC. This gives the protein CASSLNIGRLAGDDEQYF.

The chain links TRBV4-2 to TRBJ2-2; perhaps TRBD2 as D (6 bases). V was pared by 1 base and J by 2 bases, with 11 bases between. The CDR3 extends over 16 amino acids. The germline V gene has CDR1 LGHNA and CDR2 YNFKEQ. The DNA of the CDR3 is TGTGCCAGCAGCCAAGTCTCGGGAGTCAACACCGGGGAGCTGTTTTTT. This gives the protein CASSQVSGVNTGELFF.

The V gene is TRBV28, the J gene TRBJ2-1, with 10 positions matching TRBD2. CDR3 length: 17 residues. V lost 3 bases and J lost 0; bases outside the gene matches: 5. The germline CDR1 and CDR2 sequences are MDHEN and SYDVKM. The CDR3 protein is CASSLHLAGDSYNEQFF. In nucleotides, the CDR3 is TGTGCCAGCAGTTTGCACCTAGCGGGGGACTCCTACAATGAGCAGTTCTTC.

V and J are TRBV6-6 and TRBJ1-2; no definite D call. V lost 0 bases to trimming and J lost 1 base, with 12 bases between them. The CDR3 totals 16 residues. Germline CDR1 reads MNHNY; CDR2 reads SVGAGI (reference sequence). As DNA, the CDR3 is TGTGCCAGCAGTTACTCGACCTCTCGGCGTAACTATGGCTACACCTTC. This sequence encodes CASSYSTSRRNYGYTF.

The chain combines TRBV5-5 with TRBJ1-4; 7 bases agree with TRBD1. Trimming took 0 bases from V and 4 from J; bases not matched to a gene: 3. Germline V lookup: CDR1 SGHKS, CDR2 YYEKEE (reference sequence). The CDR3 runs to 15 residues. CDR3 sequence: CASSLEQGSNEKLFF. DNA of the CDR3: TGTGCCAGCAGCTTGGAACAGGGGAGTAATGAAAAACTGTTTTTT.

The chain couples TRBV7-9 to TRBJ1-1; D remains ambiguous. Germline V gene data show CDR1 as SEHNR and CDR2 as FQNEAQ (reference sequence). The CDR3 runs 14 residues. Deletions cut 4 bases from V and 3 bases from J, with 12 bases between. The CDR3: CASSSGAGYTEAFF. CDR3 DNA sequence: TGTGCCAGCAGCTCTGGAGCAGGTTACACTGAAGCTTTCTTT.

The V gene is TRBV6-6, the J gene TRBJ2-5; 8 bases align to TRBD1. The CDR3 loop spans 13 amino acids. The ends lost 6 bases at V and 4 bases at J; junction bases unmatched: 4. Germline-derived CDR1 and CDR2 are MNHNY and SVGAGI (reference sequence). The CDR3 DNA reads as TGTGCCAGCAGCATGACAGGGGCAGAGACCCAGTACTTC. This codes for CASSMTGAETQYF.

The chain combines TRBV4-1 with TRBJ2-3; D is undetermined. This CDR3 spans 12 amino acids. The V gene's germline CDR1 is MGHRA and CDR2 YSYEKL. V was clipped by 4 bases and J by 7 bases, with 9 bases between them. CDR3 in DNA: TGCGCCAGCAGCCCTGGGTGGAATACGCAGTATTTT. Amino acid sequence: CASSPGWNTQYF.

This clone was seen a single time. The gene calls are TRBV5-1 and TRBJ2-7; 8 bases are a match to TRBD1. The CDR3 is 16 amino acids. CDR1 and CDR2 (germline): SGHRS, YFSETQ. Unmatched junction bases numbered 10, after V lost 5 bases and J lost 0 bases. This chain's CDR3 is CASRITPGTGSYEQYF. Here the CDR3 DNA reads TGCGCCAGCAGGATTACACCCGGGACAGGCTCCTACGAGCAGTACTTC.